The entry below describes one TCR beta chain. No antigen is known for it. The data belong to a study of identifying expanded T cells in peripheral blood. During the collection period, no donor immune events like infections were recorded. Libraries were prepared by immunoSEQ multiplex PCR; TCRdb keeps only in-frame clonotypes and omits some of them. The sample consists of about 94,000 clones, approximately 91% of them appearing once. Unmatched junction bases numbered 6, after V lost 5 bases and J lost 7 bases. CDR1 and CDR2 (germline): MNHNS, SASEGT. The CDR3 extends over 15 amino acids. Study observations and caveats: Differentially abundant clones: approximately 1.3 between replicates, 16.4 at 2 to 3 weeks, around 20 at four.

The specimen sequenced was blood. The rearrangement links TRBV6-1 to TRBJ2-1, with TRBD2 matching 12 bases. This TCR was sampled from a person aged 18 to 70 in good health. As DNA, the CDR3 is TGTGCCAGCAGTCAAACTAGCGGGAGGACAAATGAGCAGTTCTTC. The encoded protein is CASSQTSGRTNEQFF.